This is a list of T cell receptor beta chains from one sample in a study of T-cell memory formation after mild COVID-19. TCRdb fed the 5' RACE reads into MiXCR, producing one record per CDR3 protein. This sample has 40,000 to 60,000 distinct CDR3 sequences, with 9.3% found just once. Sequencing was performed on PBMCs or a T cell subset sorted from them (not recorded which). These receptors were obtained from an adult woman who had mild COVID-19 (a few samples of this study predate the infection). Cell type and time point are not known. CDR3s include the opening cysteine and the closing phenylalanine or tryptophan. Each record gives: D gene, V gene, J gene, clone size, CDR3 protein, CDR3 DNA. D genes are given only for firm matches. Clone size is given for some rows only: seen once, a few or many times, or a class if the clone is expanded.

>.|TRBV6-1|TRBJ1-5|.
CASKSDGGRQPQHF
TGTGCCAGCAAGTCGGACGGGGGGCGTCAGCCCCAGCATTTT
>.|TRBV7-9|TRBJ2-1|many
CASSLGYNEQFF
TGTGCCAGCAGCTTAGGGTACAATGAGCAGTTCTTC
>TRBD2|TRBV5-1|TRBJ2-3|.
CASSLAGRPDTQYF
TGCGCCAGCTCACTAGCGGGGAGGCCAGATACGCAGTATTTT
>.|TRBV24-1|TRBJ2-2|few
CATSDGALGTGELFF
TGTGCCACCAGTGATGGAGCACTGGGGACCGGGGAGCTGTTTTTT
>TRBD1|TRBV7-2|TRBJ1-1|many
CASSLSGQGLTEAFF
TGTGCCAGCAGCCTAAGCGGACAGGGCTTGACTGAAGCTTTCTTT
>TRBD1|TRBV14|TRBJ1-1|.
CASSQRTGTNTEAFF
TGTGCCAGCAGCCAACGGACAGGGACGAACACTGAAGCTTTCTTT
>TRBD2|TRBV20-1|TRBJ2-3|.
CSARTSGGTDTQYF
TGCAGTGCTAGGACTAGCGGGGGCACAGATACGCAGTATTTT
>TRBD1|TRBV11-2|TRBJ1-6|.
CASTLLGTVNNSPLHF
TGTGCCAGCACCCTGTTGGGGACAGTTAATAATTCACCCCTCCACTTT
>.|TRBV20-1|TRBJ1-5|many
CSAGRRDNRHQPQHF
TGCAGTGCGGGAAGGAGGGACAACCGGCATCAGCCCCAGCATTTT
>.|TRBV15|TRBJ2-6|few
CATSRYRGGANVLTF
TGTGCCACCAGCAGGTACCGGGGTGGGGCCAACGTCCTGACTTTC
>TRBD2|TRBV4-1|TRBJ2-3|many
CASSQPGLAAGGTDTQYF
TGCGCCAGCAGCCAACCGGGACTAGCGGCGGGAGGCACAGATACGCAGTATTTT
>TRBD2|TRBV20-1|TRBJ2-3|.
CSARSIPGLRGADTQYF
TGCAGTGCTAGAAGCATACCGGGACTCCGGGGGGCAGATACGCAGTATTTT
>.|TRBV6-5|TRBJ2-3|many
CASSYRGPMNTQYF
TGTGCCAGCAGCTATAGAGGGCCTATGAATACGCAGTATTTT
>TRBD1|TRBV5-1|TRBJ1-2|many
CASSSGQHYGYTF
TGCGCCAGCAGCTCGGGACAGCACTATGGCTACACCTTC
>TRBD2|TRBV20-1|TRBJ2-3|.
CSARVASGRTDTQYF
TGCAGTGCTAGAGTGGCTAGCGGGAGAACAGATACGCAGTATTTT
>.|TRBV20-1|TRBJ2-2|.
CSARQGGNTGELFF
TGCAGTGCTCGTCAGGGAGGGAACACCGGGGAGCTGTTTTTT
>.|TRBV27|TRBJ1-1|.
CASSRRAPGTEAFF
TGTGCCAGCAGTAGACGGGCCCCAGGCACTGAAGCTTTCTTT
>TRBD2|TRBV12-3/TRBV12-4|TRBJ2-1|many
CASSIAGRGARDEQFF
TGTGCCAGCAGCATAGCAGGGCGGGGGGCGCGGGATGAGCAGTTCTTC
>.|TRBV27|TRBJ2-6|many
CATRPYSGANVLTF
TGTGCCACCCGGCCCTACAGCGGGGCCAACGTCCTGACTTTC
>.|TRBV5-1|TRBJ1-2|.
CASSPDRGRANYGYTF
TGCGCCAGCAGCCCGGACAGAGGGAGGGCTAACTATGGCTACACCTTC
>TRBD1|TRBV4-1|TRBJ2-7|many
CASSQDRRVDRTGLF
TGCGCCAGCAGCCAAGATAGACGAGTGGATCGGACAGGGTTGTTC
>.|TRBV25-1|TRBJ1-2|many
CASSEFGRKDGYTF
TGTGCCAGCAGTGAATTTGGCCGAAAGGATGGCTACACCTTC
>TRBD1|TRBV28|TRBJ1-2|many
CASSFLRGDRNGYTF
TGTGCCAGCAGTTTCTTGAGGGGGGACAGAAATGGCTACACCTTC
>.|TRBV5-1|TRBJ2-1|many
CASSFFQAQGGSEQFF
TGCGCCAGCAGCTTTTTTCAGGCCCAAGGAGGATCTGAGCAGTTCTTC
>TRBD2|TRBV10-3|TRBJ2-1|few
CAIMASGGGYNEQFF
TGTGCCATCATGGCGAGCGGGGGGGGCTACAATGAGCAGTTCTTC
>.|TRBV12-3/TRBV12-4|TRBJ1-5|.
CASSLIIGGWGNQPQHF
TGTGCCAGCAGTTTGATTATCGGGGGTTGGGGCAATCAGCCCCAGCATTTT
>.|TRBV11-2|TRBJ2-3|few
CASSYHTDTQYF
TGTGCCAGCAGTTACCATACAGATACGCAGTATTTT
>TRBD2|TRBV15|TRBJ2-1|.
CATSIHGLAVNNEQFF
TGTGCCACCAGCATACATGGACTAGCGGTTAACAATGAGCAGTTCTTC
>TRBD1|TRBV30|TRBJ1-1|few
CAWRTGVYTEAFF
TGTGCCTGGAGAACAGGGGTATACACTGAAGCTTTCTTT
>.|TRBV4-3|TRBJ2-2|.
CASSSRGWTGELFF
TGCGCCAGCAGCTCCCGGGGGTGGACCGGGGAGCTGTTTTTT
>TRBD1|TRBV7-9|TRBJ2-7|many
CASSLSRTGAQEQYF
TGTGCCAGCAGCTTGTCCCGGACAGGGGCTCAGGAGCAGTACTTC
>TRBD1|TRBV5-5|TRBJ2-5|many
CASTLQGDRGKETQYF
TGTGCCAGCACCCTCCAGGGGGACAGAGGGAAAGAGACCCAGTACTTC
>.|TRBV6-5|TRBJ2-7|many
CASSYSSYEQYF
TGTGCCAGCAGTTACTCCTCCTACGAGCAGTACTTC
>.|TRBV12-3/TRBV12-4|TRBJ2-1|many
CASSSGTSGKVYNEQFF
TGTGCCAGCAGTTCCGGGACAAGCGGTAAGGTTTACAATGAGCAGTTCTTC
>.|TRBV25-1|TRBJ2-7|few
CASMGYEQYF
TGTGCCAGCATGGGTTACGAGCAGTACTTC
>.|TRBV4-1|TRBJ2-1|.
CASGSLATHEQFF
TGCGCCAGCGGGTCCTTAGCGACCCATGAGCAGTTCTTC
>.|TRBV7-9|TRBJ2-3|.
CASSLAPGADTQYF
TGTGCCAGCAGCTTAGCTCCGGGGGCAGATACGCAGTATTTT
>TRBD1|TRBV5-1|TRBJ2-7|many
CASSFSGDRADEQYF
TGCGCCAGCAGCTTTTCCGGGGACAGGGCGGACGAGCAGTACTTC
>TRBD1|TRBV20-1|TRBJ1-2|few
CSANQRGTGVYGYTF
TGCAGTGCGAACCAAAGAGGGACAGGGGTCTATGGCTACACCTTC
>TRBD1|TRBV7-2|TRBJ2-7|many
CASSLGQGSSYEQYF
TGTGCCAGCAGCTTAGGACAGGGCAGCTCCTACGAGCAGTACTTC